This is a list of T cell receptor beta chains from one sample in a study of beta chain features in type 1 diabetes. Assay: immunoSEQ multiplex PCR; the TCRdb copy retains only in-frame clones and omits some. The profile shows around 650,000 clones, 12% of them singletons. The sequenced sample was naive CD4+ T cells from blood. These receptors were collected from a man aged 25-45 years with type 1 diabetes. Each CDR3 is given with its conserved first and last residue. A D gene is named only where the DNA matches it firmly. The size entry is marked missing in some rows and otherwise reads once, few, many or a size class.

abundance	len	d_gene	v_gene	j_gene	CDR3nt	CDR3aa
NA	15	TRBD1	TRBV5-6	TRBJ2-7	TGTGCCAGCAGCCAAGGGACAGGGCCCTGGGACGAGCAGTACTTC	CASSQGTGPWDEQYF
NA	15	NA	TRBV5-1	TRBJ1-2	TGCGCCAGCAGCCCCTCGAGTCCACTCAACTATGGCTACACCTTC	CASSPSSPLNYGYTF
NA	14	TRBD1	TRBV25-1	TRBJ1-2	TGTGCCAGCAGTGACTGGCAGGGGGCATTTGGCTACACCTTC	CASSDWQGAFGYTF
few	10	NA	TRBV20-1	TRBJ1-1	TGCAGTGCCCTGGACAGCACGGCTTTCTTT	CSALDSTAFF
NA	16	NA	TRBV4-2	TRBJ1-2	TGTGCCAGCAGCCAAGAGGTACAGGGACTTAACTATGGCTACACCTTC	CASSQEVQGLNYGYTF
NA	15	NA	TRBV5-4	TRBJ1-4	TGTGCCAGCAGCTCACTGGGCACGGAAGATGAAAAACTGTTTTTT	CASSSLGTEDEKLFF
few	13	NA	TRBV11-3	TRBJ1-2	TGTGCCAGCAGCTTAGGACAGTTCTATGGCTACACCTTC	CASSLGQFYGYTF
few	11	NA	TRBV10-3	TRBJ1-1	TGTGCCATCAGTGACAGGGAGACAGCTTTCTTT	CAISDRETAFF
NA	16	NA	TRBV9	TRBJ2-6	TGTGCCAGCAGCGTAGCGCCTGAAACCGGGGCCAACGTCCTGACTTTC	CASSVAPETGANVLTF
NA	16	NA	TRBV19	TRBJ2-6	TGTGCCAGTAGGGTGGTGTCCTCCTCTGGGGCCAACGTCCTGACTTTC	CASRVVSSSGANVLTF
NA	12	NA	TRBV27	TRBJ2-2	TGTGCCAGCAGTAGGTACACCGGGGAGCTGTTTTTT	CASSRYTGELFF
once	15	TRBD1	TRBV2	TRBJ2-5	TGTGCCAGCAGCGATGGACAGGGGTCCCAAGAGACCCAGTACTTC	CASSDGQGSQETQYF
NA	12	NA	TRBV27	TRBJ2-3	TGTGCCAGCAGTTTAGGGCCAGATACGCAGTATTTT	CASSLGPDTQYF
NA	14	TRBD1	TRBV4-1	TRBJ1-5	TGCGCCAGCAGCCAAGAGGACAGGCGTCAGCCCCAGCATTTT	CASSQEDRRQPQHF
NA	14	TRBD2	TRBV28	TRBJ2-3	TGTGCCAGCAGTGGGCGGGGGTCCACAGATACGCAGTATTTT	CASSGRGSTDTQYF
NA	15	NA	TRBV6-5	TRBJ2-7	TGTGCCAGCAGTTACGCGCCGGGGGCAGCCTACGAGCAGTACTTC	CASSYAPGAAYEQYF
NA	14	NA	TRBV7-2	TRBJ2-7	TGTGCCAGCAGCTTAGAATACGAGCGCTACGAGCAGTACTTC	CASSLEYERYEQYF
few	14	NA	TRBV10-3	TRBJ2-3	TGTGCCATCAGCCTTGGTGGACAGCAAGCCACGCAGTATTTT	CAISLGGQQATQYF
NA	13	NA	TRBV5-4	TRBJ2-2	TGTGCCAGCAGCTTCTGGGGAACCGGGGAGCTGTTTTTT	CASSFWGTGELFF
few	16	NA	TRBV5-4	TRBJ1-2	TGTGCCAGCAGCTCTGACCTCCTGTGGTCGAACTATGGCTACACCTTC	CASSSDLLWSNYGYTF
NA	12	TRBD2	TRBV25-1	TRBJ2-4	TGTGCCAGCATCGGGACTAGCGGGATACAGTACTTC	CASIGTSGIQYF